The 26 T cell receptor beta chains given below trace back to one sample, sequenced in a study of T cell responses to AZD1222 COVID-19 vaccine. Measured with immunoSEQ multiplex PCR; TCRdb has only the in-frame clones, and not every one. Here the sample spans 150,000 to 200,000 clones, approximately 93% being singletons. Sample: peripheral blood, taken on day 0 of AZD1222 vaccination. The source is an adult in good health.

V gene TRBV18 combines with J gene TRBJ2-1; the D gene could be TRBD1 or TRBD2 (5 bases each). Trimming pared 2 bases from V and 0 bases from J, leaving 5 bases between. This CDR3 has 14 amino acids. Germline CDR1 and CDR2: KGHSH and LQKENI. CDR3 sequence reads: CASSPGGSYNEQFF. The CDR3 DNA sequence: TGTGCCAGCTCACCAGGGGGCTCCTACAATGAGCAGTTCTTC.

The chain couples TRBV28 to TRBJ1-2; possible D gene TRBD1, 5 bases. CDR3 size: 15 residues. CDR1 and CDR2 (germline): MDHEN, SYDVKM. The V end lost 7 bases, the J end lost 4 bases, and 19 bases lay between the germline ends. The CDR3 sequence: CASTTTEPYPYGYTF. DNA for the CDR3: TGTGCCAGCACCACGACAGAGCCCTATCCCTATGGCTACACCTTC.

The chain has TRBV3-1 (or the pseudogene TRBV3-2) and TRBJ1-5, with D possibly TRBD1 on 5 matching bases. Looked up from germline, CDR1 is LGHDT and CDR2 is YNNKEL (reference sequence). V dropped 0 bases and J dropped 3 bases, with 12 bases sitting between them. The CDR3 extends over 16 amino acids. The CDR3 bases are TGTGCCAGCAGCCAAGACGGAGCAGGGTCCAATCAGCCCCAGCATTTT. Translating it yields CASSQDGAGSNQPQHF.

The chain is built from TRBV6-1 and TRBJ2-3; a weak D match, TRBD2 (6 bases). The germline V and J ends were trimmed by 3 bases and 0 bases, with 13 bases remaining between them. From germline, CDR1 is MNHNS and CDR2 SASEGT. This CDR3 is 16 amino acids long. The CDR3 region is CASSDGIAASTDTQYF. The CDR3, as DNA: TGTGCCAGCAGTGATGGTATAGCGGCTAGCACAGATACGCAGTATTTT.

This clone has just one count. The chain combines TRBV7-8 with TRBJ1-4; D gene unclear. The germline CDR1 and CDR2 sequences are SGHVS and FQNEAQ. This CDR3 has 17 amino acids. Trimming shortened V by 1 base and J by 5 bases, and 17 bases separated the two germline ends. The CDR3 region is CASSLVEERRVNEKLFF. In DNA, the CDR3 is TGTGCCAGCAGCTTAGTTGAGGAGCGACGGGTGAATGAAAAACTGTTTTTT.

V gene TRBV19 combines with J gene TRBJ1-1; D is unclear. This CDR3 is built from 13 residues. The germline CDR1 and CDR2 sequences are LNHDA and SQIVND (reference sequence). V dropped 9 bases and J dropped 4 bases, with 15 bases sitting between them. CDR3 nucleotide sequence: TGTGCCAGCCGTGAAGGCCTTAGCACTGAAGCTTTCTTT. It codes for CASREGLSTEAFF.

The DNA for the CDR3 is TGTGCCAGCAGCTACGTAGGCAGTCCTAATGAAAAACTGTTTTTT. Encoded protein: CASSYVGSPNEKLFF. The rearrangement uses TRBV13 and TRBJ1-4; D not resolved. Germline assignment: CDR1 PRHDT and CDR2 FYEKMQ (reference sequence). Trimming pared 4 bases from V and 3 bases from J, leaving 12 bases between. The CDR3 has 15 residues.

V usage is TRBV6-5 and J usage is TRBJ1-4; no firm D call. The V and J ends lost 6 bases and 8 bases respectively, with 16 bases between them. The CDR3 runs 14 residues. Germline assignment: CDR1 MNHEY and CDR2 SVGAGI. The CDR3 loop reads CASSLLGPQEKLFF. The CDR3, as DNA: TGTGCCAGCAGCCTTTTGGGCCCGCAAGAAAAACTGTTTTTT.

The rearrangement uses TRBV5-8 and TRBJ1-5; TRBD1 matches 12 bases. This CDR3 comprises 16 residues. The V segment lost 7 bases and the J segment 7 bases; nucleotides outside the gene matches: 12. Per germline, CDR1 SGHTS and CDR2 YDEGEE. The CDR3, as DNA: TGTGCCAGCGCTCTTTCCGGGACAGGGGGCTTCCAGCCCCAGCATTTT. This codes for CASALSGTGGFQPQHF.

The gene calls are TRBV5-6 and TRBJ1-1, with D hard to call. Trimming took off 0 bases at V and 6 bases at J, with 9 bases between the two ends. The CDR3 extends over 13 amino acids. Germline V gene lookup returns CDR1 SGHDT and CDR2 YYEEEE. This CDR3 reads CASSLGAAPEAFF. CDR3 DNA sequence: TGTGCCAGCAGCTTGGGCGCTGCCCCTGAAGCTTTCTTT.

The CDR3 sequence: CASSYKGGSNQPQHF. CDR3 DNA: TGTGCCAGCAGTTACAAGGGGGGAAGCAATCAGCCCCAGCATTTT. The chain combines TRBV6-5 with TRBJ1-5; perhaps TRBD1 as D (6 bases). Trimming removed 2 bases at V and 1 base at J, with 9 bases between. The length of the CDR3 is 15 residues. Germline CDR1 reads MNHEY; CDR2 reads SVGAGI.

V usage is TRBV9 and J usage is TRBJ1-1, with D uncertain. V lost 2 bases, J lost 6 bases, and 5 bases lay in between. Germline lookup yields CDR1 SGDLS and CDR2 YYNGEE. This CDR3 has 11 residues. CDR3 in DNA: TGTGCCAGCAGCGTGGGCGCTGAAGCTTTCTTT. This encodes CASSVGAEAFF.

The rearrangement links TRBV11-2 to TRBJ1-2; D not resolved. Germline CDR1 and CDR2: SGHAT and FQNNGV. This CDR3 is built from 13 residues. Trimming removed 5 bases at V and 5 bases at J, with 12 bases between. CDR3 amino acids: CASSQQSPYGYTF. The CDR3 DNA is TGTGCCAGCAGCCAACAGAGCCCGTATGGCTACACCTTC.

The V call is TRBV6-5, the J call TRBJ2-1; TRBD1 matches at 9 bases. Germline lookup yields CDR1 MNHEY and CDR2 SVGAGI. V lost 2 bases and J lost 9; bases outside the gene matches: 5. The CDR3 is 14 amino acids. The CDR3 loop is CASSYNRGRGEQFF. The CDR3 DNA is TGTGCCAGCAGTTACAACAGGGGGCGCGGTGAGCAGTTCTTC.

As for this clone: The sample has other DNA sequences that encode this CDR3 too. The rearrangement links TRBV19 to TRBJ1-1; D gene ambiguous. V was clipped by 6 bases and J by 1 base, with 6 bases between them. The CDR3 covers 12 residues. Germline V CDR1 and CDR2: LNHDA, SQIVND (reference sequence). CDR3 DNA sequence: TGTGCCAGTAGCCCAGGGAACACTGAAGCTTTCTTT. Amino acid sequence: CASSPGNTEAFF.

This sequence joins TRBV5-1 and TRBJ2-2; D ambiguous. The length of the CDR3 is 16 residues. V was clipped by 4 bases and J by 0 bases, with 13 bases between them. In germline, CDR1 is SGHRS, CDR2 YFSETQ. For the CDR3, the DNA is TGCGCCAGCAGCCTATCCGACACCGCGAACACCGGGGAGCTGTTTTTT. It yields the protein CASSLSDTANTGELFF. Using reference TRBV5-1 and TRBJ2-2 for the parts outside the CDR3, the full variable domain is KAGVTQTPRYLIKTRGQQVTLSCSPISGHRSVSWYQQTPGQGLQFLFEYFSETQRNKGNFPGRFSGRQFSNSRSEMNVSTLELGDSALYLCASSLSDTANTGELFFGEGSRLTVL.

The DNA of the CDR3 is TGTGCCAGCAGCTTAAGACCCCACGTAGAGTTCACCGGGGAGCTGTTTTTT. It codes for CASSLRPHVEFTGELFF. The rearrangement uses TRBV7-2 and TRBJ2-2; D is unclear. Deletions cut 2 bases from V and 4 bases from J, with 17 bases between. This CDR3 has 17 amino acids. Germline CDR1 is SGHTA and CDR2 is FQGNSA.

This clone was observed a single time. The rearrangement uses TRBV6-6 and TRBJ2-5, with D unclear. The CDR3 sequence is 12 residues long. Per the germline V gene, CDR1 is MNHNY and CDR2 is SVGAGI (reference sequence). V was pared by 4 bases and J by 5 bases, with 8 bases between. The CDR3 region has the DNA TGTGCCAGCAGTTCCCCTTCGGAGACCCAGTACTTC. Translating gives CASSSPSETQYF.

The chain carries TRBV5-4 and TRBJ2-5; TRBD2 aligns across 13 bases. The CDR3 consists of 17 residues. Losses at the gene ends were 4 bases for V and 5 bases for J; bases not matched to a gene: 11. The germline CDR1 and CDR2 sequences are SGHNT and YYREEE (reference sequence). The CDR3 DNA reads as TGTGCCAGCAGCAGGGGACTAGCGGGGTTAGAGGGGGAGACCCAGTACTTC. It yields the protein CASSRGLAGLEGETQYF.

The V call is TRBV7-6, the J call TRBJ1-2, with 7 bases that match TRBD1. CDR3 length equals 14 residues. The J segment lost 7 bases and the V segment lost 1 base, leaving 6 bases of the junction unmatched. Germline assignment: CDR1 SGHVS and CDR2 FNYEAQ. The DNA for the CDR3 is TGTGCCAGCAGCTTAGAGGCAGGGGGAAGTGGCTACACCTTC. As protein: CASSLEAGGSGYTF.

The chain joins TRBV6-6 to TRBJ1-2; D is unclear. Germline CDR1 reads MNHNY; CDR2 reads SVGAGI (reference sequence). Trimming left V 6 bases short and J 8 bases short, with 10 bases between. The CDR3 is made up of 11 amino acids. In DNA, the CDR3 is TGTGCCAGCAGCCACAACTTAGGCTACACCTTC. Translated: CASSHNLGYTF.

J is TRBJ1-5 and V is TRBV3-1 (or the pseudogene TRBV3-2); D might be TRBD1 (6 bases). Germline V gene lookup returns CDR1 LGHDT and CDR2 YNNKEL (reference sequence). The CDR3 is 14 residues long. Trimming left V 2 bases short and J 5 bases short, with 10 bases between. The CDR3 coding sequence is TGTGCCAGCAGCCAACAGGGGACTCATCAGCCCCAGCATTTT. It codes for CASSQQGTHQPQHF.

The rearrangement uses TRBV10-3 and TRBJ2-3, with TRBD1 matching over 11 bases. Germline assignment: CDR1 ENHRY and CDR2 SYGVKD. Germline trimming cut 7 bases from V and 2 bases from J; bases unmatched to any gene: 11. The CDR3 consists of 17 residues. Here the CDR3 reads CAINTDRGRGITDTQYF. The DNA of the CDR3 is TGTGCCATCAATACGGACAGGGGGCGAGGTATCACAGATACGCAGTATTTT.

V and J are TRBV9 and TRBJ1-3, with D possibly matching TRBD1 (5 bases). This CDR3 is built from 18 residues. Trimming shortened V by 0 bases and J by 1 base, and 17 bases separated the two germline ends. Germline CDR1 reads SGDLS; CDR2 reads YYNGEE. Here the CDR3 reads CASSVGNLGGESGNTIYF. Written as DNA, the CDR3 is TGTGCCAGCAGCGTAGGGAATTTAGGAGGGGAGTCTGGAAACACCATATATTTT.

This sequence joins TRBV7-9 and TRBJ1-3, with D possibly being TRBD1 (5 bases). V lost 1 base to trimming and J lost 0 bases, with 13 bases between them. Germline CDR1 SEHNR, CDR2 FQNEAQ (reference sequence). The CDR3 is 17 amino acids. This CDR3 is CASSLDHGTNSGNTIYF. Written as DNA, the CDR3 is TGTGCCAGCAGCTTAGACCACGGGACGAACTCTGGAAACACCATATATTTT.

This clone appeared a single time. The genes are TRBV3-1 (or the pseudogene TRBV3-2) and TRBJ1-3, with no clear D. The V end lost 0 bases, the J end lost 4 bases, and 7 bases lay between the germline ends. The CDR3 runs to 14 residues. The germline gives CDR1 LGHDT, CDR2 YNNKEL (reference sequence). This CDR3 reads CASSQDLGGNTIYF. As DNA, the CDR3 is TGTGCCAGCAGCCAAGATCTTGGAGGAAACACCATATATTTT.